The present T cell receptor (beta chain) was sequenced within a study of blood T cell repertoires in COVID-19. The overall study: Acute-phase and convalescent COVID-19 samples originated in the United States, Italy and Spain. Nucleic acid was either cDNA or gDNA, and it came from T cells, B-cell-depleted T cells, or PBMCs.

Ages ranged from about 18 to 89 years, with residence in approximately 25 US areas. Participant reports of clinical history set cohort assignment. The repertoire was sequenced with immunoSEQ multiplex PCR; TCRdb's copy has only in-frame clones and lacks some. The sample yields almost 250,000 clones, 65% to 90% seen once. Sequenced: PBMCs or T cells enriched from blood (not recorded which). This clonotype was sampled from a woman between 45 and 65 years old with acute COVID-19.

CDR3 DNA sequence: TGTGCCAGCAGAGCTGGACAGGGGAATAATTCACCCCTCCACTTT. It codes for CASRAGQGNNSPLHF. The V gene is TRBV4-2, the J gene TRBJ1-6, with 9 bases that match TRBD1. V gave up 6 bases and J gave up 5 bases; unmatched junction bases: 5. Germline values: CDR1 LGHNA, CDR2 YNFKEQ. The CDR3 loop spans 15 amino acids.